Shown below are 25 T cell receptor beta chains from a single sample sequenced in a study of T cells in Graves' hyperthyroidism and ophthalmopathy. RNA transcripts yielded amplified TCR beta CDR3 regions. Initially, a first-round RT-PCR of the TCR CDR3 employed the HTBI primer set. TCRdb re-derived calls from the multiplex PCR reads in MiXCR, one entry per CDR3 protein. This repertoire shows approximately 530,000 distinct CDR3 sequences, around 15% found once; its top ten account for around 19%. The sample was blood. All receptors come from a woman aged 18-35 years with Graves' hyperthyroidism.

A word on this clonotype: A clone one base away is much larger, so this may be a read error. This chain connects TRBV5-1 to TRBJ2-3, with 12 bases that match TRBD2. The germline gives CDR1 SGHRS, CDR2 YFSETQ. V gave up 4 bases and J gave up 4 bases; unmatched junction bases: 7. The CDR3 loop spans 16 amino acids. The CDR3 protein is CASSLGLAGSSDTQYF. CDR3 coding DNA: TGCGCCAGCAGCCTTGGACTAGCGGGAAGCTCAGATACGCAGTATTTT.

This chain links TRBV7-9 with TRBJ2-1, with D maybe TRBD1 (6 bases). This CDR3 region has 15 residues. V was shortened by 2 bases and J by 2 bases, with 10 bases between the two germline ends. CDR1 and CDR2 from the germline V gene are SEHNR and FQNEAQ (reference sequence). The CDR3, as DNA: TGTGCCAGCAGCTTACGAGGGGGAGCCTACAATGAGCAGTTCTTC. It yields the protein CASSLRGGAYNEQFF.

The chain combines TRBV5-1 with TRBJ2-5, with TRBD2 identical over 7 bases. The CDR3 loop spans 18 amino acids. J gave up 5 bases and V 0 bases, and 16 bases lay outside the gene matches. Germline lookup yields CDR1 SGHRS and CDR2 YFSETQ. The CDR3 DNA is TGCGCCAGCAGCTTGGCCCCAATCCAGCGGGGATGGGGGGAGACCCAGTACTTC. Its protein product is CASSLAPIQRGWGETQYF.

This clonotype was recorded at least ten times. The CDR3 reads CASSVGQANTEAFF. The CDR3 bases are TGTGCCAGCAGCGTCGGACAGGCGAACACTGAAGCTTTCTTT. This chain joins TRBV11-3 and TRBJ1-1; 7 bases line up with TRBD1. The CDR3 spans 14 residues. The germline V gene encodes CDR1 SGHNT and CDR2 YENEEA. Trimming took 5 bases from V and 1 from J; bases not matched to a gene: 4.

Concerning this clonotype: No conserved phenylalanine or tryptophan is present at the end of the CDR3, so a read error is the likely explanation. J is TRBJ2-1 and V is TRBV2, with TRBD2 matching 11 bases. Germline V CDR1 and CDR2: SNHLY, FYNNEI. This CDR3 spans 16 amino acids. V was clipped by 7 bases and J by 5 bases; unmatched bases: 10. The CDR3 region is CASIFSSGRIDNEQFL. Here the CDR3 DNA reads TGTGCCAGCATCTTCTCTAGCGGGAGGATTGACAATGAGCAGTTCCTC.

The rearrangement links TRBV9 to TRBJ1-1; D call uncertain. The CDR3 runs 16 residues. Trimming removed 2 bases from V and 0 bases from J, with 14 bases in between. From germline, CDR1 is SGDLS and CDR2 YYNGEE. This CDR3 is CASSVYPGGMNTEAFF. The CDR3 nucleotides are TGTGCCAGCAGCGTCTACCCTGGAGGGATGAACACTGAAGCTTTCTTT.

This clonotype was seen repeatedly, ten times or more. The rearrangement uses TRBV5-1 and TRBJ1-1; D is unclear. CDR3 size: 16 residues. V gave up 0 bases and J gave up 1 base, with 13 bases separating them. CDR1 and CDR2 from the germline V gene are SGHRS and YFSETQ. For the CDR3, the DNA is TGCGCCAGCAGCTTGGCCGCCGGCCTAGGGAACACTGAAGCTTTCTTT. Protein sequence: CASSLAAGLGNTEAFF.

This clonotype showed up many times. The chain uses TRBV3-1 and TRBJ1-4, with no clear D. There are 14 residues in the CDR3. With 5 bases removed from V and 8 bases from J, the gap between germline ends came to 15 bases. In germline, CDR1 is LGHDT, CDR2 YNNKEL (reference sequence). The CDR3 is CASSSREGREKLFF. CDR3 DNA sequence: TGTGCCAGCAGCAGCCGGGAGGGAAGGGAAAAACTGTTTTTT.

This clonotype was detected many times. The genes are TRBV28 and TRBJ1-5, with D possibly being TRBD1 (6 bases). The ends were cut back, 4 bases at V and 6 bases at J, with 10 bases in the middle. Germline loops: CDR1 MDHEN, CDR2 SYDVKM. The CDR3 is 13 residues long. CDR3 nucleotide sequence: TGTGCCAGCAGTTCAGGGGCGATTCAGCCCCAGCATTTT. This codes for CASSSGAIQPQHF.

This clonotype was detected only a few times. The V call is TRBV18, the J call TRBJ2-6; D unresolved. The germline V gene has CDR1 KGHSH and CDR2 LQKENI. V lost 2 bases, J lost 0 bases, and 5 bases lay in between. The CDR3 has 15 amino acids. The CDR3: CASSPVASGANVLTF. For the CDR3, the DNA is TGTGCCAGCTCACCAGTAGCCTCTGGGGCCAACGTCCTGACTTTC.

This clonotype was picked up a small number of times. V is TRBV12-3 or TRBV12-4 and J is TRBJ1-2; perhaps TRBD1 as D (6 bases). The CDR3 runs to 14 residues. Trimming left V 3 bases short and J 4 bases short, with 12 bases between. The CDR3 loop reads CASSFEPTGYGYTF. CDR3 nucleotide sequence: TGTGCCAGCAGTTTTGAACCGACAGGCTATGGCTACACCTTC.

Many counts were recorded for this clonotype. The V call is TRBV12-5, the J call TRBJ2-7; either TRBD1 or TRBD2 may fit D (5 bases each). This CDR3 spans 13 amino acids. The V and J ends lost 8 bases and 6 bases respectively, with 17 bases between them. Germline CDR1 is LGHNT and CDR2 is FRNRAP. CDR3 in amino acids: CASSISIGAEQYF. DNA of the CDR3: TGTGCTAGTTCAATTTCCATCGGGGCCGAGCAGTACTTC.

This clonotype has a handful of counts. The chain has TRBV15 and TRBJ1-1; no reliable D call. Between the trimmed V and J ends, which lost 0 bases and 1 base, there was a span of 21 bases. Germline values: CDR1 LNHNV, CDR2 YYDKDF (reference sequence). This CDR3 is 19 amino acids long. The CDR3 region has the DNA TGTGCCACCAGCAGAGAGCTTCCATATGCTCCCCGTGGGAACACTGAAGCTTTCTTT. This encodes CATSRELPYAPRGNTEAFF.

This clonotype appeared a few times. The genes are TRBV6-2 or TRBV6-3 and TRBJ2-1, with D hard to call. Germline V gene lookup returns CDR1 MNHEY and CDR2 SVGEGT. The V end was cut by 3 bases, the J end by 8 bases, with 11 bases between. The CDR3 extends over 13 amino acids. CDR3 loop: CASSYSAWYEQFF. In nucleotides, the CDR3 is TGTGCCAGCAGTTATTCCGCGTGGTATGAGCAGTTCTTC.

This clonotype was observed at least ten times. The gene calls are TRBV29-1 and TRBJ1-4; D gene uncertain. The ends were cut back, 0 bases at V and 4 bases at J, with 9 bases in the middle. The CDR3 is 14 amino acids. CDR1 is SQVTM, CDR2 ANQGSEA, per germline. CDR3 sequence: CSVEDGGFNEKLFF. For the CDR3, the DNA is TGCAGCGTTGAAGATGGAGGGTTTAATGAAAAACTGTTTTTT.

The chain employs TRBV11-2 and TRBJ1-1; maybe TRBD1 (5 bases). The CDR3 has 15 residues. Germline V CDR1 and CDR2: SGHAT, FQNNGV. V was clipped by 5 bases and J by 3 bases, with 16 bases between them. The CDR3 nucleotides read TGTGCCAGCAGCGCCCAGGGCCTCGGGCACACTGAAGCTTTCTTT. This gives the protein CASSAQGLGHTEAFF. The full variable domain, rest sourced from reference TRBV11-2 and TRBJ1-1, is EAGVAQSPRYKIIEKRQSVAFWCNPISGHATLYWYQQILGQGPKLLIQFQNNGVVDDSQLPKDRFSAERLKGVDSTLKIQPAKLEDSAVYLCASSAQGLGHTEAFFGQGTRLTVV.

The chain joins TRBV5-8 to TRBJ1-4; TRBD1 agrees at 7 bases. Germline V gene sequence: CDR1 SGHTS, CDR2 YDEGEE. V gave up 1 base and J gave up 7 bases; unmatched junction bases: 19. The CDR3 covers 19 residues. CDR3 amino acids: CASSLPLVTGKGGSEKLFF. DNA of the CDR3: TGTGCCAGCAGCTTGCCTCTGGTGACAGGGAAGGGGGGGAGTGAAAAACTGTTTTTT.

A remark on this clonotype: A much larger clone sits a single nucleotide away, making a read error possible. The chain combines TRBV2 with TRBJ2-5; tentative D call: TRBD1 (5 bases). V shed 3 bases and J shed 3 bases, with 5 bases lying between them. The germline gives CDR1 SNHLY, CDR2 FYNNEI. The CDR3 has 12 amino acids. The CDR3 region has the DNA TGTGCCAGCAGTGACAGGGAAGAGACCCAGTACTTC. Residues: CASSDREETQYF.

This chain connects TRBV7-6 to TRBJ1-3; D is undetermined. CDR3 length: 15 amino acids. Trimming cost V 4 bases and J 0 bases, with 10 bases left between them. From germline, CDR1 is SGHVS and CDR2 FNYEAQ. CDR3 sequence: CASSSGPFSGNTIYF. CDR3 nucleotides: TGTGCCAGCAGCTCGGGCCCCTTCTCTGGAAACACCATATATTTT.

This clonotype was counted ten times or more. CDR3 bases: TGTGCCAGCAGTCCTCCGGGACTAGCGGGTAACGAGCAGTTCTTC. Protein sequence: CASSPPGLAGNEQFF. This chain connects TRBV6-1 to TRBJ2-1; 12 bases agree with TRBD2. From germline, CDR1 is MNHNS and CDR2 SASEGT. The trim removed 5 bases at V and 10 bases at J, leaving 9 bases unmatched. The CDR3 runs 15 residues.

This clonotype was counted a single time. A single base separates this from a much larger clone, so it may be a read error. Because the CDR3 is missing its conserved closing phenylalanine or tryptophan, this is likely a read error. This sequence joins TRBV29-1 and TRBJ1-5; no clear D gene. The germline V gene has CDR1 SQVTM and CDR2 ANQGSEA. This CDR3 has 13 amino acids. The germline V and J ends were trimmed by 4 bases and 5 bases, with 12 bases remaining between them. The CDR3 loop reads CSVATDPYQPQHL. The CDR3 DNA is TGCAGCGTTGCGACGGACCCCTATCAGCCCCAGCATCTT.

Concerning this clonotype itself: Since a much larger clone is just one base distant, this may be a read error. The V call is TRBV7-2, the J call TRBJ2-1; D not resolved. Trimming stripped 5 bases from V and 4 bases from J, with 9 bases between. There are 13 residues in the CDR3. CDR1 and CDR2 (germline): SGHTA, FQGNSA. The CDR3 protein is CASSRHGYNEQFF. The CDR3 DNA reads TGTGCCAGCAGCCGACATGGGTACAATGAGCAGTTCTTC. The full variable domain, rest sourced from reference TRBV7-2 and TRBJ2-1, is GAGVSQSPSNKVTEKGKDVELRCDPISGHTALYWYRQSLGQGLEFLIYFQGNSAPDKSGLPSDRFSAERTGGSVSTLTIQRTQQEDSAVYLCASSRHGYNEQFFGPGTRLTVL.

This CDR3 is CASSSEWADTQYF. CDR3 nucleotide sequence: TGTGCCAGCAGCTCCGAGTGGGCAGATACGCAGTATTTT. The chain has TRBV7-8 and TRBJ2-3; D unclear. This CDR3 is 13 amino acids long. V shed 4 bases and J shed 4 bases, with 9 bases lying between them. Germline values: CDR1 SGHVS, CDR2 FQNEAQ.

The chain carries TRBV14 and TRBJ2-4; the D call may be TRBD1 or TRBD2 (5 bases each). V was pared by 1 base and J by 1 base, with 14 bases between. The germline gives CDR1 SGHDN, CDR2 FVKESK. The CDR3 covers 17 residues. Here the CDR3 reads CASSQGLPGTAKNIQYF. CDR3 bases: TGTGCCAGCAGCCAAGGACTCCCGGGGACGGCCAAAAACATTCAGTACTTC.

This clonotype has at least ten counts. The chain carries TRBV3-1 and TRBJ1-1; D not resolved. The length of the CDR3 is 12 residues. The V gene's germline CDR1 is LGHDT and CDR2 YNNKEL (reference sequence). Trimming removed 3 bases at V and 4 bases at J, with 6 bases between. The chain's CDR3 is CASSHRATEAFF. CDR3 DNA: TGTGCCAGCAGCCATCGGGCCACTGAAGCTTTCTTT.